This record concerns one TCR beta chain sequence. Its cognate antigen is unknown. Measured with immunoSEQ multiplex PCR; TCRdb has only the in-frame clones, and not every one. The sample includes under 95,000 clones, 85% to 95% of them seen just once. This specimen belongs to a study of PD-1 blockade in classical Hodgkin lymphoma. Points from the study as a whole: Significantly greater TCR diversity emerged by C4D1 in CD4+ cells but not CD8+ cells. As was reported, newly diagnosed patients showed lower baseline TCR diversity than healthy donors did.

There was relapse after autologous stem cell transplantation in every patient, and there was variation in brentuximab vedotin exposure. Responses achieved at best were complete response, partial response or progressive disease. Sequenced material: peripheral blood mononuclear cells (PBMCs), taken at baseline. This receptor was obtained from a human donor with classical Hodgkin lymphoma.

CDR3 DNA: TGTGCCAGCAGCCAAGCCAGAGAGCAGTACTTC. It codes for CASSQAREQYF. The V call is TRBV14, the J call TRBJ2-7; D gene unclear. CDR1 and CDR2 (germline): SGHDN, FVKESK. This CDR3 is built from 11 residues. Trimming pared 1 base from V and 7 bases from J, leaving 5 bases between.